This T cell receptor (beta chain) was identified during a study of Ad26.COV2.S vaccination and SARS-CoV-2 variants. As for treatment: about 20 received Ad26.COV2.S at low or high dose, single or two shots; 5 received placebo; per-sample allocation not given. It was on day 63 after the first vaccine or placebo injection that samples were taken. Produced via immunoSEQ multiplex PCR; TCRdb's table is partial and in-frame only. The profile shows around 300,000 clones, less than 90% of them singletons. The V gene's germline CDR1 is SGHVS and CDR2 FQNEAQ. V lost 2 bases, J lost 10 bases, and 21 bases lay in between. The CDR3 length is 16 residues.

The gene calls are TRBV7-8 and TRBJ1-5, with D hard to call. The material was peripheral blood, obtained in a trial of Ad26.COV2.S vaccine versus placebo. The TCR was taken from a person aged 18 to 65 who received the Ad26.COV2.S COVID-19 vaccine or a placebo. CDR3 in DNA: TGTGCCAGCAGCTTAAGTCTCCGGGCCCTTGGTATACCCCAGCATTTT. This translates into CASSLSLRALGIPQHF.